These 30 T cell receptor beta chains share one sample of origin, sequenced in a study of read filtering for tumor transcriptome and immune sequencing. This library used roughly 0.4 ug RNA and molecular barcoded adaptors spanning alpha/delta and beta/gamma chains. TCRdb ran MiXCR on the reads and lists one entry per CDR3 protein. The data show some 38,000 distinct CDR3 sequences, with 13% to 15% seen just once and 5.5% to 8% held by the top ten. The sequencing input was a population of CD138-negative cells sorted from bone marrow. These receptors came from a donor older than 35 with multiple myeloma.

Of note for this clonotype: A much larger clone differs from this one at a single base, so this may be a read error. This chain links TRBV12-3 or TRBV12-4 with TRBJ1-5; maybe TRBD1 (5 bases). CDR3 length equals 14 residues. CDR3 sequence (DNA): TGTGCCAGCGGTTTTCGAGGGACCAATCAGCCCCAGCATTTT. Translating gives CASGFRGTNQPQHF.

This clonotype has a count of ten or more. The chain links TRBV6-1 to TRBJ1-2; D might be TRBD1 (5 bases). This CDR3 contains 15 residues. Germline V gene data show CDR1 as MNHNS and CDR2 as SASEGT. Deletions cut 2 bases from V and 4 bases from J, with 14 bases between. The CDR3 coding sequence is TGTGCCAGCAGTGAAAGTGGCAGGGTAGGCTATGGCTACACCTTC. Residues: CASSESGRVGYGYTF.

This clonotype was counted at least ten times. The chain is built from TRBV4-2 and TRBJ2-7; 8 bases line up with TRBD2. The V and J ends lost 0 bases and 6 bases, in that order; junction bases with no gene match: 13. Germline CDR1 LGHNA, CDR2 YNFKEQ. The CDR3 covers 17 residues. CDR3 DNA sequence: TGTGCCAGCAGCCAAGATCCTACGGGAGGGCCCTCTGGCGAGCAGTACTTC. This translates into CASSQDPTGGPSGEQYF.

With respect to this clonotype: This likely stems from a read error, as it lies one base from a far larger clone. The rearrangement uses TRBV7-3 and TRBJ2-1; 9 nucleotides match TRBD1. Germline V CDR1 and CDR2: SGHTA, FQGTGA. The CDR3 sequence is 16 residues long. The CDR3 sequence is CASSKTGGVLGNERFF. The CDR3 coding sequence is TGTGCCAGCAGCAAGACAGGGGGAGTTCTAGGGAATGAGCGGTTCTTC.

The table lists this clonotype with many counts. The rearrangement joins TRBV29-1 to TRBJ2-3; 9 bases are a match to TRBD1. Germline CDR1 and CDR2: SQVTM and ANQGSEA. The CDR3 runs 15 residues. The CDR3, as DNA: TGCGGTCTCAGTTTGGGGACAGGGAGCACAGATACGCAGTATTTT. It translates to CGLSLGTGSTDTQYF.

A remark on this clonotype: Only one base separates this from a far larger clonotype, so it likely reflects a read error. The chain couples TRBV30 to TRBJ1-4, with D perhaps TRBD2 (6 bases). The DNA end lines up better with TRBJ2-3; the J call may be wrong. CDR1 GTSNPN and CDR2 SVGIG come from the germline V gene (reference sequence). CDR3 length: 11 amino acids. The CDR3 DNA sequence: TGTGCCCGGAGTGGCGGGGCGACGCAGTATTTT. This codes for CARSGGATQYF.

Points on this clonotype: At one end the junction does not follow the germline gene, possibly because of a read error. The chain combines TRBV5-6 with TRBJ2-1, with 11 nucleotides matching TRBD2. From germline, CDR1 is SGHDT and CDR2 YYEEEE. The CDR3 is 16 residues long. DNA for the CDR3: TGTGCCAGCAGCAAGGGACTAGCGGAGCTCTACAAGGAGCGGTTCTTC. Translated: CASSKGLAELYKERFF. The full variable domain, rest sourced from reference TRBV5-6 and TRBJ2-1, is DAGVTQSPTHLIKTRGQQVTLRCSPKSGHDTVSWYQQALGQGPQFIFQYYEEEERQRGNFPDRFSGHQFPNYSSELNVNALLLGDSALYLCASSKGLAELYKERFFGPGTRLTVL.

This clonotype has ten or more counts. The rearrangement joins TRBV7-9 to TRBJ2-5; tentatively, D is TRBD1 (5 bases). V was clipped by 3 bases and J by 6 bases, with 14 bases between them. Looked up from germline, CDR1 is SEHNR and CDR2 is FQNEAQ (reference sequence). The CDR3 extends over 14 amino acids. The CDR3 loop is CASSFATDPKTQYF. In DNA form, the CDR3 reads TGTGCCAGCAGCTTTGCGACAGATCCGAAGACCCAGTACTTC.

The sample holds many counts of this clonotype. V usage is TRBV7-9 and J usage is TRBJ2-1, with 7 positions matching TRBD1. V was clipped by 3 bases and J by 13 bases; unmatched bases: 12. CDR1 and CDR2 from the germline V gene are SEHNR and FQNEAQ (reference sequence). The CDR3 has 14 amino acids. The CDR3 sequence is CASSFATGPSDQFF. The CDR3 nucleotides are TGTGCCAGCAGCTTTGCGACAGGGCCTTCTGATCAGTTCTTC.

This clonotype has at least ten counts. This sequence may be a read error, since a much larger clone differs from it by one base. The genes are TRBV6-6 and TRBJ1-2; 8 bases align to TRBD1. The germline V gene has CDR1 MNHNY and CDR2 SVGAGI (reference sequence). This CDR3 spans 14 amino acids. V lost 4 bases to trimming and J lost 6 bases; unmatched junction nucleotides: 7. The CDR3: CASSFRGRDHGYTF. DNA of the CDR3: TGTGCCAGCAGTTTCAGGGGGCGCGATCATGGCTACACCTTC.

This clonotype was counted many times. The chain has TRBV6-5 and TRBJ1-4; D is unresolved. Trimming left V 3 bases short and J 0 bases short, with 11 bases between. Germline loops: CDR1 MNHEY, CDR2 SVGAGI. This CDR3 contains 16 residues. DNA for the CDR3: TGTGCCAGCAGTTATCGGGCGGTATCAACTAATGAAAAACTGTTTTTT. This sequence encodes CASSYRAVSTNEKLFF.

J is TRBJ2-3 and V is TRBV28; 10 bases are shared with TRBD1. CDR1 and CDR2 from the germline V gene are MDHEN and SYDVKM. The length of the CDR3 is 17 residues. After removal of 3 bases from V and 0 bases from J, the junction contained 6 bases not matched to a gene. In nucleotides, the CDR3 is TGTGCCAGCAGTTTGCTGAAGGACAGGGGGAGCACAGATACGCAGTATTTT. As protein: CASSLLKDRGSTDTQYF.

This clonotype was found many times. The rearrangement joins TRBV5-1 to TRBJ2-7, with no clear D. CDR1 SGHRS and CDR2 YFSETQ come from the germline V gene. The CDR3 covers 14 residues. The V gene lost 2 bases and the J gene lost 5 bases, with 14 bases spanning the gap. The CDR3 coding sequence is TGCGCCAGCAGCTTAGACCTACTAAAGGACGAGCAGTACTTC. Translated: CASSLDLLKDEQYF. Together with reference TRBV5-1 and TRBJ2-7, the CDR3 gives the full variable domain: KAGVTQTPRYLIKTRGQQVTLSCSPISGHRSVSWYQQTPGQGLQFLFEYFSETQRNKGNFPGRFSGRQFSNSRSEMNVSTLELGDSALYLCASSLDLLKDEQYFGPGTRLTVT.

This sequence joins TRBV9 and TRBJ2-2; D gene ambiguous. The V gene's germline CDR1 is SGDLS and CDR2 YYNGEE. The CDR3 is made up of 14 amino acids. V was pared by 3 bases and J by 1 base, with 7 bases between. The CDR3 here is CASSEVGNTGELFF. The CDR3, as DNA: TGTGCCAGCAGCGAGGTGGGGAACACCGGGGAGCTGTTTTTT.

The chain combines TRBV7-2 with TRBJ2-3, with D perhaps matching TRBD1 or TRBD2 (6 bases each). CDR3 size: 15 residues. The V end lost 5 bases, the J end lost 1 base, and 13 bases lay between the germline ends. Germline CDR1 SGHTA, CDR2 FQGNSA. The CDR3 is CASSRWGARTDTQYF. Here the CDR3 DNA reads TGTGCCAGCAGCCGATGGGGGGCCCGCACAGATACGCAGTATTTT.

This clonotype was seen only a few times. This is likely an artifact of a read error, given a far larger clone one base away. The genes are TRBV6-5 and TRBJ2-1, with a weak D call TRBD2 (6 bases). The CDR3 has 15 residues. Germline V gene lookup returns CDR1 MNHEY and CDR2 SVGAGI. Between the trimmed V and J ends, which lost 4 bases and 9 bases, there was a span of 19 bases. As DNA, the CDR3 is TGTGCCAGCAGTTGGGCTGGGACTTCGAGGAGTGAGCAGTTCTTC. Amino acid sequence: CASSWAGTSRSEQFF.

In the case of this clonotype: Given the absence of the conserved phenylalanine or tryptophan at the CDR3 end, a read error is likely. No DNA is shown, since the ends of the CDR3 on it are uncertain; the CDR3 is the one TCRdb lists. The V call is TRBV3-1, the J call TRBJ1-3. Germline V gene lookup returns CDR1 LGHDT and CDR2 YNNKEL (reference sequence). Both ends counted, the CDR3 spans 12 residues. CDR3 loop: CASSPAEATVYS.

There are many counts of this clonotype. This chain links TRBV6-2 or TRBV6-3 with TRBJ1-1; possibly TRBD1 for D (5 bases). Germline loops: CDR1 MNHEY, CDR2 SVGEGT. V lost 3 bases to trimming and J lost 5 bases, with 16 bases between them. This CDR3 has 15 residues. CDR3 coding DNA: TGTGCCAGCAGTTATAAGCTCGCAGGGTTAACTGAAGCTTTCTTT. It translates to CASSYKLAGLTEAFF.

A note on this clonotype: Just one base apart from a much larger clone, this may be a read error. CDR3 protein: CASSSILAYNEQFF. Here the CDR3 DNA reads TGTGCCAGCAGCTCGATCTTAGCGTACAATGAGCAGTTCTTC. V gene TRBV5-5 combines with J gene TRBJ2-1; D might be TRBD2 (5 bases). The V end lost 3 bases, the J end lost 4 bases, and 11 bases lay between the germline ends. The CDR3 is 14 amino acids. The germline CDR1 and CDR2 sequences are SGHKS and YYEKEE (reference sequence).

This clonotype was seen ten or more times. The rearrangement links TRBV6-5 to TRBJ2-5, with D perhaps TRBD1 (6 bases). Trimming stripped 6 bases from V and 5 bases from J, with 13 bases between. CDR3 size: 13 residues. Germline assignment: CDR1 MNHEY and CDR2 SVGAGI. Here the CDR3 reads CASRRTRGETQYF. CDR3 nucleotides: TGTGCCAGCAGAAGGACCAGGGGTGAGACCCAGTACTTC.

With respect to this clonotype: In this CDR3 the conserved last residue, phenylalanine or tryptophan, is missing, so a read error is likely. The DNA is omitted, as the CDR3 cannot be located on it reliably, and the CDR3 follows TCRdb's listing. The chain links TRBV5-1 to TRBJ2-1; the table's D call, TRBD1, has no DNA check behind it. The CDR3 numbers 15 amino acids, ends counted. Germline CDR1 reads SGHRS; CDR2 reads YFSETQ. This CDR3 reads CASRTGTQQDNEQFL.

The chain recombines TRBV7-6 with TRBJ2-3, with D uncertain. CDR1 is SGHVS and CDR2 is FNYEAQ in the germline V gene. The CDR3 has 14 residues. Trimming cost V 1 base and J 0 bases, with 5 bases left between them. CDR3 protein: CASSLDWSTDTQYF. The CDR3 coding sequence is TGTGCCAGCAGCTTAGATTGGAGCACAGATACGCAGTATTTT.

Details on this clonotype: A much bigger clone sits one base away, suggesting this may be a read error. The rearrangement joins TRBV24-1 to TRBJ1-4; TRBD1 is a possible D gene (5 bases). The V gene's germline CDR1 is KGHDR and CDR2 SFDVKD. This CDR3 is built from 15 residues. CDR3 coding DNA: TGTGCCACCAGTGATTCTTCCAGGGCGAATAAAAAACTGTGTTTT. Protein sequence: CATSDSSRANKKLCF.

Ten or more counts support this clonotype. V gene TRBV7-8 combines with J gene TRBJ2-1; TRBD2 is a possible D gene (5 bases). Trimming shortened V by 1 base and J by 5 bases, and 12 bases separated the two germline ends. The CDR3 has 15 amino acids. Germline V CDR1 and CDR2: SGHVS, FQNEAQ. CDR3 DNA sequence: TGTGCCAGCAGCTTAGTAGGGAGTTGGGACAATGAGCAGTTCTTC. Its translation is CASSLVGSWDNEQFF.

This clonotype qualifies as medium-sized. V usage is TRBV7-2 and J usage is TRBJ1-5; unclear D gene. The CDR3 runs 13 residues. The germline V gene has CDR1 SGHTA and CDR2 FQGNSA. Trimming took off 6 bases at V and 0 bases at J, with 6 bases between the two ends. The CDR3 coding sequence is TGTGCCAGCAGTTTTAATAGCAATCAGCCCCAGCATTTT. It specifies CASSFNSNQPQHF.

There are many counts of this clonotype. The V call is TRBV3-1, the J call TRBJ1-3; D remains unclear. V lost 3 bases and J 4 bases, leaving 7 bases between the germline ends. The CDR3 runs 13 residues. Germline assignment: CDR1 LGHDT and CDR2 YNNKEL (reference sequence). CDR3 loop: CASSQGFGNTIYF. The CDR3 DNA reads TGTGCCAGCAGCCAGGGGTTCGGAAACACCATATATTTT.

This clonotype appeared many times. A much more abundant neighbour one base away suggests this may be a read error. J is TRBJ2-7 and V is TRBV7-9, with 7 nucleotides matching TRBD1. CDR3 size: 14 residues. CDR1 and CDR2 from the germline V gene are SEHNR and FQNEAQ (reference sequence). CDR3 nucleotides: TGTGCCGGCAGCCCGAGGACAGGCCACTACGAGCAGTACTTC. The encoded protein is CAGSPRTGHYEQYF.

The chain employs TRBV28 and TRBJ2-7, with D maybe TRBD1 (6 bases). This CDR3 has 14 residues. Germline CDR1 is MDHEN and CDR2 is SYDVKM. V was trimmed by 1 base and J by 6 bases, leaving 13 bases between them. Here the CDR3 reads CASSLYRGNSEQYF. CDR3 DNA sequence: TGTGCCAGCAGTTTATATAGGGGGAACTCCGAGCAGTACTTC. The full variable domain, completed using reference TRBV28 and TRBJ2-7, is DVKVTQSSRYLVKRTGEKVFLECVQDMDHENMFWYRQDPGLGLRLIYFSYDVKMKEKGDIPEGYSVSREKKERFSLILESASTNQTSMYLCASSLYRGNSEQYFGPGTRLTVT.

This clonotype showed up many times. This sequence joins TRBV30 and TRBJ1-4; D perhaps matches TRBD1 (5 bases). The V gene's germline CDR1 is GTSNPN and CDR2 SVGIG (reference sequence). Trimming stripped 6 bases from V and 5 bases from J, with 19 bases between. The CDR3 extends over 15 amino acids. For the CDR3, the DNA is TGTGCCTGTCTCCCCCGACAGTTCGCCAATGAAAAACTGTTTTTT. It encodes CACLPRQFANEKLFF.

This clonotype was counted many times. This chain joins TRBV4-1 and TRBJ2-2; tentative D call: TRBD2 (6 bases). Trimming took off 4 bases at V and 1 base at J, with 13 bases between the two ends. Germline V lookup: CDR1 MGHRA, CDR2 YSYEKL. This CDR3 spans 16 amino acids. The CDR3 sequence: CASSRTGTRNTGELFF. As DNA, the CDR3 is TGCGCCAGCAGCCGTACTGGGACTCGGAACACCGGGGAGCTGTTTTTT.